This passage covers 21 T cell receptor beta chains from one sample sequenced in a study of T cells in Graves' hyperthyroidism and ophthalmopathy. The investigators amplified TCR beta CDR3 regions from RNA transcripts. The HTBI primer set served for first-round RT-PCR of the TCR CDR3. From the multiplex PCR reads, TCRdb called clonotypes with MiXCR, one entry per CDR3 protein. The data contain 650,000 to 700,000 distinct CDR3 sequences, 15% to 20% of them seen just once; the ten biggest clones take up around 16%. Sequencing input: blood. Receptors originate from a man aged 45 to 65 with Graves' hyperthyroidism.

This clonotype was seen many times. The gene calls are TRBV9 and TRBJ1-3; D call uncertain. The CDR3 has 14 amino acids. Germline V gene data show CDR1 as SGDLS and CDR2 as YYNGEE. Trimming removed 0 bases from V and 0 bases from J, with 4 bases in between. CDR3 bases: TGTGCCAGCAGCGTAGACAGCTCTGGAAACACCATATATTTT. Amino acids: CASSVDSSGNTIYF. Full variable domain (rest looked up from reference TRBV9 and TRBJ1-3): DSGVTQTPKHLITATGQRVTLRCSPRSGDLSVYWYQQSLDQGLQFLIQYYNGEERAKGNILERFSAQQFPDLHSELNLSSLELGDSALYFCASSVDSSGNTIYFGEGSWLTVV.

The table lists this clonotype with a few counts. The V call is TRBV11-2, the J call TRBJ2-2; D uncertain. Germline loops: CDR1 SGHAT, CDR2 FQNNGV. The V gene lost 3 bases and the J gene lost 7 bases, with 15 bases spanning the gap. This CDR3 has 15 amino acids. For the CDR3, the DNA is TGTGCCAGCAGCTTGTTACAGCCCGCGATCGGGGAGCTGTTTTTT. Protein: CASSLLQPAIGELFF.

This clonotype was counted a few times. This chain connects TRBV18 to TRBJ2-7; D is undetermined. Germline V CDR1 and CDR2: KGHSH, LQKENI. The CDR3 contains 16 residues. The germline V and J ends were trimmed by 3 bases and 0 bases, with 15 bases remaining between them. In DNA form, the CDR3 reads TGTGCCAGCTCACCCATCCCCGGCAGCAGCTCCTACGAGCAGTACTTC. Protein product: CASSPIPGSSSYEQYF.

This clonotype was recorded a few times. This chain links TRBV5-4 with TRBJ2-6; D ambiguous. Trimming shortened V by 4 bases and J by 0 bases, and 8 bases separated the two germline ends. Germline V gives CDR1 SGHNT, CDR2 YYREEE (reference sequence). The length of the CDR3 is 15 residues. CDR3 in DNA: TGTGCCAGCAGCGTGGACCTCTCTGGGGCCAACGTCCTGACTTTC. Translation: CASSVDLSGANVLTF.

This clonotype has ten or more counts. DNA of the CDR3: TGTGCCAGCAGCTTAGGGGTAGCGGGAGCCAATGTTTTGGAGACCCAGTACTTC. Amino acid sequence: CASSLGVAGANVLETQYF. The chain is built from TRBV11-2 and TRBJ2-5, with TRBD2 identical over 9 bases. This CDR3 comprises 18 residues. Germline V gives CDR1 SGHAT, CDR2 FQNNGV. V was pared by 1 base and J by 5 bases, with 14 bases of the junction left unmatched.

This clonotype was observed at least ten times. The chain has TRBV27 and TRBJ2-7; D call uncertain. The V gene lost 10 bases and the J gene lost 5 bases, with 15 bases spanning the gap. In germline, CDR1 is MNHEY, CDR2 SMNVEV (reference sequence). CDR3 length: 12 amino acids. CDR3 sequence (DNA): TGTGCCACCAGCCACCTTAAGGACGAGCAGTACTTC. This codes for CATSHLKDEQYF.

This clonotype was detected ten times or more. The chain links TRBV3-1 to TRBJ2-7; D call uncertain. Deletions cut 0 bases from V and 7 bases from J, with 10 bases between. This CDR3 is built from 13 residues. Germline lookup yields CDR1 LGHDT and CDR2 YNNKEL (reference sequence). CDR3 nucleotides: TGTGCCAGCAGCCAAGATCGAGGTTATGAGCAGTACTTC. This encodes CASSQDRGYEQYF.

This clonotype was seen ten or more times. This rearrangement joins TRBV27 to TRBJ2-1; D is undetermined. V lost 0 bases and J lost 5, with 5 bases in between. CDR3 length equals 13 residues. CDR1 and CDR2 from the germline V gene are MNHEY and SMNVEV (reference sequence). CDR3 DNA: TGTGCCAGCAGTTTATCGCGTAACAATGAGCAGTTCTTC. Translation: CASSLSRNNEQFF.

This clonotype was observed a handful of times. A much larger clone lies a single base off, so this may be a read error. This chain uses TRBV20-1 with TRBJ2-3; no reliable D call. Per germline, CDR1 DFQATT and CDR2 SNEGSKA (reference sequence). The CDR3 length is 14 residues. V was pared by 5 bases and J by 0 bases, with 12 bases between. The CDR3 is CSAGSDASTDTQYF. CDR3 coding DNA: TGCAGTGCTGGATCGGACGCTAGCACAGATACGCAGTATTTT.

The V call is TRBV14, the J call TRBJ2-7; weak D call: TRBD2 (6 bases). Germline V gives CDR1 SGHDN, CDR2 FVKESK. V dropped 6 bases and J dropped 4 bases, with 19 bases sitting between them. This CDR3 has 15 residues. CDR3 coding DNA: TGTGCCAGCAGTCTAAGCGGAGGGACGTTATACGAGCAGTACTTC. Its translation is CASSLSGGTLYEQYF.

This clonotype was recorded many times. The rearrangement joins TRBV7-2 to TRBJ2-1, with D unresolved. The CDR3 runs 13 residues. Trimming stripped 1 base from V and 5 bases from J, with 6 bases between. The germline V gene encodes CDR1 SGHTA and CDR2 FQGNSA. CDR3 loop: CASSLGVDNEQFF. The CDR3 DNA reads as TGTGCCAGCAGCTTAGGGGTGGACAATGAGCAGTTCTTC.

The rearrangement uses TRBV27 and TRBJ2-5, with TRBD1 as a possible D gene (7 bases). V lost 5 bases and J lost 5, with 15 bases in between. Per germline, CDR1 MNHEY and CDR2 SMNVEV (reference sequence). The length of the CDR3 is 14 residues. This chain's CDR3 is CASSPLEGAETQYF. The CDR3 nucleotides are TGTGCCAGCAGTCCGTTGGAGGGGGCCGAGACCCAGTACTTC.

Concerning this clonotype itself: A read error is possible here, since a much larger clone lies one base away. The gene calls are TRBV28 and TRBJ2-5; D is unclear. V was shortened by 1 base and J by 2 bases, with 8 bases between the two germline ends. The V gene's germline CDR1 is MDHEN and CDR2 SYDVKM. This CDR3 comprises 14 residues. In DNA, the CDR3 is TGTGCCAGCAGTTTATCGTCAGTTCAAGAGACCCAGTACTTC. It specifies CASSLSSVQETQYF. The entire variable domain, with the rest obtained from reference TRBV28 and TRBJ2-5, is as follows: DVKVTQSSRYLVKRTGEKVFLECVQDMDHENMFWYRQDPGLGLRLIYFSYDVKMKEKGDIPEGYSVSREKKERFSLILESASTNQTSMYLCASSLSSVQETQYFGPGTRLLVL.

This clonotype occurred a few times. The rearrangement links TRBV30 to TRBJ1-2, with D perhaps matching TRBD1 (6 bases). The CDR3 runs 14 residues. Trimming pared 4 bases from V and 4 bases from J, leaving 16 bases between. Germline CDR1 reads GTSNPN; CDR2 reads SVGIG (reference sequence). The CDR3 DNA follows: TGTGCCTGGAAAAAGAACCCGACAGGCTATGGCTACACCTTC. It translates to CAWKKNPTGYGYTF.

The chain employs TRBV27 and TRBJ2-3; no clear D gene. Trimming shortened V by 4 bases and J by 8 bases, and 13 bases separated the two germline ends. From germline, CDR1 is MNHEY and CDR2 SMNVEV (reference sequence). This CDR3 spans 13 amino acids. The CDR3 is CASSSSGIGTQYF. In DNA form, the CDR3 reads TGTGCCAGCAGTTCCTCCGGAATAGGTACGCAGTATTTT.

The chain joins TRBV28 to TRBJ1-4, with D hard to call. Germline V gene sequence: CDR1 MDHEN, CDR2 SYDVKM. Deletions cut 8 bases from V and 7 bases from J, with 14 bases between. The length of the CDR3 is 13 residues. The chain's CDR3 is CASLGPTAEKLFF. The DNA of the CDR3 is TGTGCCAGCTTAGGGCCCACCGCTGAAAAACTGTTTTTT.

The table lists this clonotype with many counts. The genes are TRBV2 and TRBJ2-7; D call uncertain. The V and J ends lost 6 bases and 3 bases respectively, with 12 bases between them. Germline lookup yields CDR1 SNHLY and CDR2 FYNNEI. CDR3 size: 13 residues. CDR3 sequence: CASSKENYYEQYF. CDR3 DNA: TGTGCCAGCAGCAAGGAGAACTACTACGAGCAGTACTTC.

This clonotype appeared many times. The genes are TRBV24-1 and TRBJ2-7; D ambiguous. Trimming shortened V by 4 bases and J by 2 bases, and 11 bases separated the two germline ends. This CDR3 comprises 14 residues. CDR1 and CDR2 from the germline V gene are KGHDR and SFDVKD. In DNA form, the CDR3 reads TGTGCCACCAGTGAAGGACGGCCTGCCTACGAGCAGTACTTC. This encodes CATSEGRPAYEQYF.

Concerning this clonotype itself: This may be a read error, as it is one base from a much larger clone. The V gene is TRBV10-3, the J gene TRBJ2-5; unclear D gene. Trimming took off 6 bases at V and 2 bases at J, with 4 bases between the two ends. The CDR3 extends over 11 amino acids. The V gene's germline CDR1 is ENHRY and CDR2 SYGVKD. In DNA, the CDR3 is TGTGCCATCAGCCAACAAGAGACCCAGTACTTC. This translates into CAISQQETQYF.

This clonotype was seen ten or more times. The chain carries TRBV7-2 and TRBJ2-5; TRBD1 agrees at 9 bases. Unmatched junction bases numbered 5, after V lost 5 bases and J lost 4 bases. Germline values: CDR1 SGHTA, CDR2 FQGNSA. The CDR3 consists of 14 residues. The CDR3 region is CASSRTGVGETQYF. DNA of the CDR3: TGTGCCAGCAGCCGGACAGGGGTGGGAGAGACCCAGTACTTC.

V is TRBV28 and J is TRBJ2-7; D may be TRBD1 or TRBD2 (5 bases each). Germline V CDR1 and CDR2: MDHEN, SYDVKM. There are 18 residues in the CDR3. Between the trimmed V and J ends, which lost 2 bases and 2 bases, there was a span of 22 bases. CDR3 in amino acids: CASSLPRDGSLLTYEQYF. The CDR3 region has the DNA TGTGCCAGCAGTTTACCCCGGGACGGATCACTCCTGACCTACGAGCAGTACTTC.